This T cell receptor (beta chain) was retrieved from a study of sequential checkpoint blockade in melanoma. About the study: Patients were randomized 1:1 to nivolumab-then-ipilimumab or ipilimumab-then-nivolumab first-line.

J was trimmed by 9 bases and V by 2 bases; bases with no gene match: 6. The CDR3 loop spans 15 amino acids. Sequencing used immunoSEQ multiplex PCR; TCRdb keeps in-frame clones, though not all of them. The table includes more than 8,000 clones, around 70% detected once. Treatment of the sample: randomized to nivolumab then ipilimumab (arm A) or the reverse (arm B). This receptor was identified in a human donor with melanoma. The J gene is TRBJ2-1, the V gene TRBV23-1, with TRBD2 matching 11 bases. Being an ORF, TRBV23-1 has a function that is uncertain. The sample in question was CD8+ T cells sorted from blood (inferred from file names), obtained from a patient given nivolumab and ipilimumab in sequence. The CDR3 loop is CASSQPSGGRGEQFF. Here the CDR3 DNA reads TGCGCCAGCAGTCAACCTAGCGGGGGGCGGGGTGAGCAGTTCTTC.